The clone carrying this TCR beta chain was found a few times. Using its own MiXCR run on the 5' RACE reads, TCRdb lists one record per CDR3 protein. The sample records hundreds of thousands of distinct CDR3 sequences, around 10% being singletons. These data come from a study of T cells after yellow fever vaccination. In the study overall: SMART-Seq v4 Ultra Low Input prepared the low-cell-number fractions.

CDR3 size: 16 residues. The ends lost 0 bases at V and 3 bases at J; junction bases unmatched: 6. Looked up from germline, CDR1 is LGHNA and CDR2 is YSLEER. The TCR was taken from a young man who received the YFV17D yellow fever vaccine. The rearrangement uses TRBV4-3 and TRBJ2-7, with 9 bases that match TRBD2. The specimen comprised CD4+ T cells sorted from PBMCs, sampled 5 days after the yellow fever booster vaccination. As DNA, the CDR3 is TGCGCCAGCAGCCAAGACTGGGGACTAGCCCGCTACGAGCAGTACTTC. Its translation is CASSQDWGLARYEQYF.